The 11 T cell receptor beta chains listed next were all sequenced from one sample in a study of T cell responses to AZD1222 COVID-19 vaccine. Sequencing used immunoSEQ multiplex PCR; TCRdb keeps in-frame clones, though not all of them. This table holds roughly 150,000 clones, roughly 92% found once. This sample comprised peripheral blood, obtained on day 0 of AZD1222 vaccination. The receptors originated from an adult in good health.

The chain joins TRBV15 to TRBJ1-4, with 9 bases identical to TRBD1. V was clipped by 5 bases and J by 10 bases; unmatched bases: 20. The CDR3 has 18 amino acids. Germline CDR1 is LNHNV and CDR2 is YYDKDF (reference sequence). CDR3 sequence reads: CATSSLPSQGAARGKLFF. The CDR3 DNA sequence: TGTGCCACCAGCTCTCTTCCTTCACAGGGGGCCGCGAGGGGAAAACTGTTTTTT.

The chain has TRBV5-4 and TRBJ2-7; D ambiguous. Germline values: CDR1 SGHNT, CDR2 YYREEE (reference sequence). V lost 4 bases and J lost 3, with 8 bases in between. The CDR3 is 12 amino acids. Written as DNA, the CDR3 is TGTGCCAGCAGCGAGGACGGCTACGAGCAGTACTTC. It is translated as CASSEDGYEQYF.

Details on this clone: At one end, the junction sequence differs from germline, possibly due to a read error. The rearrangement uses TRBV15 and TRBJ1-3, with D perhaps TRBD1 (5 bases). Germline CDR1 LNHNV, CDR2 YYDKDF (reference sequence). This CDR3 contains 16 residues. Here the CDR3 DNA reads TGTGCCACCAGTAGAGATCCGGGGGGAGGTGGAAACACCATATATTTT. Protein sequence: CATSRDPGGGGNTIYF.

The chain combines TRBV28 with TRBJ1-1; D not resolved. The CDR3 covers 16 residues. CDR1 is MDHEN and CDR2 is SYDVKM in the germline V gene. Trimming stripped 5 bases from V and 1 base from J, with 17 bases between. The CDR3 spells CASSTVGWRKNTEAFF. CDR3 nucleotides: TGTGCCAGCAGTACAGTAGGCTGGCGGAAGAACACTGAAGCTTTCTTT.

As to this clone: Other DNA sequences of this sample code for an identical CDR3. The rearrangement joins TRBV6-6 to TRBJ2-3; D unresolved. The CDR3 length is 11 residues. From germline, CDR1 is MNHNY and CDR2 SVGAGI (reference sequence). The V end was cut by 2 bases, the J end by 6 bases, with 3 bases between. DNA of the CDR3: TGTGCCAGCAGTTACAGGGATACGCAGTATTTT. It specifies CASSYRDTQYF.

The CDR3, as DNA: TGTGCCAGCAAGCCGGGGCACGGTGTTTTGGGGAGTCAGCCCCAGCATTTT. As protein: CASKPGHGVLGSQPQHF. V is TRBV2 and J is TRBJ1-5; possible D gene TRBD1, 5 bases. CDR3 length: 17 amino acids. Per the germline V gene, CDR1 is SNHLY and CDR2 is FYNNEI. V was trimmed by 7 bases and J by 6 bases, leaving 25 bases between them.

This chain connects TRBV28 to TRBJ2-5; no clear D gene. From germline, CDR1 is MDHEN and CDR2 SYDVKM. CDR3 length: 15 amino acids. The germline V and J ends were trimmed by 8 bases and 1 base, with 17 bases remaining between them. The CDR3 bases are TGTGCCAGCGGTTGGGTATCGAGACTCCAAGAGACCCAGTACTTC. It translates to CASGWVSRLQETQYF. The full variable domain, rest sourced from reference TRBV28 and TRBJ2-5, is DVKVTQSSRYLVKRTGEKVFLECVQDMDHENMFWYRQDPGLGLRLIYFSYDVKMKEKGDIPEGYSVSREKKERFSLILESASTNQTSMYLCASGWVSRLQETQYFGPGTRLLVL.

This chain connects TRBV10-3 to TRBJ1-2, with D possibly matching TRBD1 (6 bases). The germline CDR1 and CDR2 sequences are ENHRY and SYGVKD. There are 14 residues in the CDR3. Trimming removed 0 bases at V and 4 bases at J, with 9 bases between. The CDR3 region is CAISESQGSYGYTF. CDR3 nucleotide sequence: TGTGCCATCAGTGAGTCTCAGGGGTCCTATGGCTACACCTTC.

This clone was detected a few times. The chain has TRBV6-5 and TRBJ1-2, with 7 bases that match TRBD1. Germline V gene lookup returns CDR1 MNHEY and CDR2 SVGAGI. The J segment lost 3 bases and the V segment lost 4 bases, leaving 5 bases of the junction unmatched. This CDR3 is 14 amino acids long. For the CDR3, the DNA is TGTGCCAGCAGTTTGGGAGGGGGCGACTATGGCTACACCTTC. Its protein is CASSLGGGDYGYTF.

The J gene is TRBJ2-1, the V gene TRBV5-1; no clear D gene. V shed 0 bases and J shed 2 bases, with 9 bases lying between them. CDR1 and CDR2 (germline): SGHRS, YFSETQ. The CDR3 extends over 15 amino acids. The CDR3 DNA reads TGCGCCAGCAGCTTGGCCGTACCCCCCTACAATGAGCAGTTCTTC. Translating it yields CASSLAVPPYNEQFF.

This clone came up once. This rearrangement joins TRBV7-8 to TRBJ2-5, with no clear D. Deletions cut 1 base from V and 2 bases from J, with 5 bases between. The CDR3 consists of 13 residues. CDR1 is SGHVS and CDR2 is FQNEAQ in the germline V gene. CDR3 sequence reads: CASSLVFQETQYF. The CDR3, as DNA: TGTGCCAGCAGCTTAGTATTTCAAGAGACCCAGTACTTC.